This T cell receptor beta chain was recovered during a study of T-cell reconstitution after alpha-beta-depleted transplantation in children. Study-level points and caveats: Most T-cell counts and diversity one year after the transplant came from T cells that were newly produced. Alpha-beta T cells present about two months after transplant were reported to originate from several hundred expanded graft clones.

The TCRbeta library was prepared with unique molecular identifiers. From the PCR reads, TCRdb called clonotypes with MiXCR, one entry per CDR3 protein. The sample yields about 640,000 distinct CDR3 sequences, approximately 12% seen once. Germline V gives CDR1 KGHDR, CDR2 SFDVKD. The CDR3 is made up of 15 amino acids. Trimming took off 5 bases at V and 1 base at J, with 13 bases between the two ends. About this clonotype: Its specificity is not known.

The V call is TRBV24-1, the J call TRBJ2-5; weak D call: TRBD1 (6 bases). Here the sequenced sample was PBMCs, mostly from graft donor cells, taken 360 days after TCRalphabeta/CD19-depleted stem cell transplant. The source is a male patient between 10 and 17 years old who had a stem cell transplant for acute myeloid leukemia, so the T cells may come from the graft donor. CDR3 region: CATSGARTAQETQYF. CDR3 nucleotides: TGTGCCACCAGTGGTGCTCGGACAGCCCAAGAGACCCAGTACTTC.